The 29 T cell receptor beta chains below all came from one sample that was sequenced in a study of cytomegalovirus exposure and HLA in healthy donors. A multiplex PCR was run with 60 Vbeta primers and 13 Jbeta primers. The protocol was immunoSEQ multiplex PCR, while the TCRdb copy is restricted to in-frame clones and leaves out a portion. The listing contains 100,000 to 150,000 clones. Sequenced material: PBMCs. The receptors derive from a man in his forties in good health and CMV-seronegative.

This sequence joins TRBV18 and TRBJ2-2; the match to TRBD1 covers 7 bases. V was pared by 8 bases and J by 4 bases, with 7 bases of the junction left unmatched. This CDR3 region has 14 residues. Per the germline V gene, CDR1 is KGHSH and CDR2 is LQKENI. CDR3 nucleotides: TGTGCCAGCCGTACAGGGGTGAGCACCGGGGAGCTGTTTTTT. Amino acids: CASRTGVSTGELFF.

This sequence joins TRBV7-9 and TRBJ1-4; tentatively, D is TRBD1 (5 bases). This CDR3 comprises 19 residues. The germline gives CDR1 SEHNR, CDR2 FQNEAQ (reference sequence). The V gene lost 2 bases and the J gene lost 2 bases, with 21 bases spanning the gap. DNA for the CDR3: TGTGCCAGCAGCTTATGGCCCGGCAGGGTTTATTCGACTAATGAAAAACTGTTTTTT. Translating it yields CASSLWPGRVYSTNEKLFF.

This chain links TRBV7-6 with TRBJ2-1, with 7 bases that match TRBD2. The trim removed 1 base at V and 8 bases at J, leaving 17 bases unmatched. Per germline, CDR1 SGHVS and CDR2 FNYEAQ. The CDR3 extends over 18 amino acids. The CDR3 loop is CASSLGSAGSPLGDEQFF. As DNA, the CDR3 is TGTGCCAGCAGCTTAGGGTCAGCGGGGTCCCCCCTCGGGGATGAGCAGTTCTTC.

V is TRBV27 and J is TRBJ2-1; possibly TRBD1 for D (6 bases). Germline V gives CDR1 MNHEY, CDR2 SMNVEV (reference sequence). This CDR3 has 15 residues. The germline V and J ends were trimmed by 6 bases and 2 bases, with 14 bases remaining between them. The CDR3 DNA reads TGTGCCAGCAGCCCCGGGACACTCCCCTACAATGAGCAGTTCTTC. This translates into CASSPGTLPYNEQFF.

The chain carries TRBV9 and TRBJ1-1; tentatively, D is TRBD1 (5 bases). Germline V gives CDR1 SGDLS, CDR2 YYNGEE. Between the trimmed V and J ends, which lost 0 bases and 6 bases, there was a span of 9 bases. CDR3 size: 13 residues. For the CDR3, the DNA is TGTGCCAGCAGCGTAGCTACAGGACCTGAAGCTTTCTTT. It yields the protein CASSVATGPEAFF.

The J gene is TRBJ2-2, the V gene TRBV5-1; no firm D call. The V and J ends lost 4 bases and 3 bases respectively, with 16 bases between them. There are 16 residues in the CDR3. CDR1 is SGHRS and CDR2 is YFSETQ in the germline V gene. The DNA of the CDR3 is TGCGCCAGCAGCCACACTCCTGGGCAGGACACCGGGGAGCTGTTTTTT. It is translated as CASSHTPGQDTGELFF.

This sequence joins TRBV7-9 and TRBJ2-3, with 14 nucleotides matching TRBD2. Germline-derived CDR1 and CDR2 are SEHNR and FQNEAQ (reference sequence). CDR3 length equals 15 residues. V lost 7 bases, J lost 4 bases, and 4 bases stayed unmatched. The CDR3 bases are TGTGCCAGCATCCTGACTAGCGGGGGGGCAGATACGCAGTATTTT. Amino acids: CASILTSGGADTQYF.

V and J are TRBV11-3 and TRBJ1-3, with no clear D. Germline V gives CDR1 SGHNT, CDR2 YENEEA. The CDR3 runs 16 residues. Trimming pared 7 bases from V and 0 bases from J, leaving 16 bases between. DNA for the CDR3: TGTGCCAGCAACGGAGGAGGGATAGACTCTGGAAACACCATATATTTT. It codes for CASNGGGIDSGNTIYF.

The chain joins TRBV5-1 to TRBJ2-1; the match to TRBD2 covers 7 bases. V shed 0 bases and J 0 bases; nucleotides not matched to a gene: 0. The CDR3 contains 15 residues. Germline V gives CDR1 SGHRS, CDR2 YFSETQ. As DNA, the CDR3 is TGCGCCAGCAGCTTGGGCGGGAGCTCCTACAATGAGCAGTTCTTC. Protein sequence: CASSLGGSSYNEQFF.

The chain joins TRBV6-5 to TRBJ2-7, with 8 bases lining up with TRBD2. V was pared by 2 bases and J by 6 bases, with 9 bases of the junction left unmatched. The V gene's germline CDR1 is MNHEY and CDR2 SVGAGI. This CDR3 region has 15 residues. In nucleotides, the CDR3 is TGTGCCAGCAGTTACACCACTAGCGGCTTTACCGAGCAGTACTTC. Translation: CASSYTTSGFTEQYF.

The chain couples TRBV19 to TRBJ2-5; D is possibly TRBD2 (6 bases). The closer fit of TRBJ2-7 to the DNA end suggests the J call may be wrong. Germline V gene data show CDR1 as LNHDA and CDR2 as SQIVND (reference sequence). The CDR3 runs to 13 residues. CDR3 sequence reads: CASSSAGPYEQYF. DNA of the CDR3: TGTGCCAGTAGTTCCGCGGGGCCCTACGAGCAGTACTTC.

The rearrangement joins TRBV14 to TRBJ2-1; 10 bases are a match to TRBD2. The ends lost 1 base at V and 6 bases at J; junction bases unmatched: 6. The CDR3 is 16 amino acids. Germline V lookup: CDR1 SGHDN, CDR2 FVKESK. In DNA, the CDR3 is TGTGCCAGCAGCCAAGGGCCGGGACTAGCGCTCAATGAGCAGTTCTTC. Translated: CASSQGPGLALNEQFF.

The chain joins TRBV7-2 to TRBJ2-3, with D perhaps TRBD1 (6 bases). The CDR3 is 14 residues long. The V gene lost 3 bases and the J gene lost 0 bases, with 7 bases spanning the gap. Germline values: CDR1 SGHTA, CDR2 FQGNSA. CDR3 in amino acids: CASSFGTSTDTQYF. CDR3 bases: TGTGCCAGCAGCTTCGGGACAAGCACAGATACGCAGTATTTT. Combining the CDR3 with reference TRBV7-2 and TRBJ2-3 gives the whole variable domain GAGVSQSPSNKVTEKGKDVELRCDPISGHTALYWYRQSLGQGLEFLIYFQGNSAPDKSGLPSDRFSAERTGGSVSTLTIQRTQQEDSAVYLCASSFGTSTDTQYFGPGTRLTVL.

The CDR3 reads CASSRVSTGTQYF. CDR3 nucleotide sequence: TGTGCCAGCAGCCGCGTATCGACAGGGACCCAGTACTTC. The V and J genes are TRBV7-9 and TRBJ2-5; D possibly corresponds to TRBD1 (6 bases). The germline CDR1 and CDR2 sequences are SEHNR and FQNEAQ (reference sequence). CDR3 length: 13 residues. V dropped 5 bases and J dropped 7 bases, with 14 bases sitting between them.

J is TRBJ2-7 and V is TRBV30; D is perhaps TRBD1 (5 bases). The ends were cut back, 4 bases at V and 1 base at J, with 14 bases in the middle. Germline V CDR1 and CDR2: GTSNPN, SVGIG (reference sequence). CDR3 length: 14 amino acids. CDR3 nucleotide sequence: TGTGCCTGGACCACAGGAGCCGGGTCCTACGAGCAGTACTTC. Its translation: CAWTTGAGSYEQYF.

The chain employs TRBV19 and TRBJ1-2; TRBD1 matches at 8 bases. The germline gives CDR1 LNHDA, CDR2 SQIVND (reference sequence). The CDR3 sequence is 13 residues long. J lost 7 bases, V lost 5 bases, and 6 bases had no gene match. CDR3 nucleotides: TGTGCCAGTAGTGCAGGACAGGGTGGTGGCTACACCTTC. It yields the protein CASSAGQGGGYTF.

The CDR3 loop reads CASSFLNQPQHF. CDR3 in DNA: TGTGCCAGCAGTTTTTTAAATCAGCCCCAGCATTTT. The V call is TRBV27, the J call TRBJ1-5; D not resolved. The CDR3 runs to 12 residues. CDR1 and CDR2 (germline): MNHEY, SMNVEV (reference sequence). V shed 3 bases and J shed 4 bases, with 4 bases lying between them.

The rearrangement joins TRBV10-3 to TRBJ2-2, with 7 bases matching TRBD2. The CDR3 loop spans 16 amino acids. The V and J ends lost 6 bases and 1 base, in that order; junction bases with no gene match: 8. CDR1 ENHRY and CDR2 SYGVKD come from the germline V gene. This CDR3 reads CAISGVSGQNTGELFF. The DNA for the CDR3 is TGTGCCATCAGCGGGGTTAGCGGGCAGAACACCGGGGAGCTGTTTTTT.

The genes are TRBV11-2 and TRBJ2-3; 7 nucleotides align to TRBD1. Germline-derived CDR1 and CDR2 are SGHAT and FQNNGV. V lost 3 bases, J lost 3 bases, and 12 bases stayed unmatched. The CDR3 loop spans 17 amino acids. The CDR3 bases are TGTGCCAGCAGCTTGGTGCAGGGGGTAAGGGTTACAGATACGCAGTATTTT. As protein: CASSLVQGVRVTDTQYF. Supplemented by reference TRBV11-2 and TRBJ2-3, the full variable domain reads EAGVAQSPRYKIIEKRQSVAFWCNPISGHATLYWYQQILGQGPKLLIQFQNNGVVDDSQLPKDRFSAERLKGVDSTLKIQPAKLEDSAVYLCASSLVQGVRVTDTQYFGPGTRLTVL.

The rearrangement links TRBV7-3 to TRBJ2-3, with D possibly TRBD2 on 6 matching bases. V dropped 3 bases and J dropped 2 bases, with 12 bases sitting between them. The CDR3 spans 15 residues. Germline assignment: CDR1 SGHTA and CDR2 FQGTGA. The CDR3 DNA sequence: TGTGCCAGCAGCTTCACGGGGGTAGACACAGATACGCAGTATTTT. Amino acids: CASSFTGVDTDTQYF.

The chain has TRBV29-1 and TRBJ2-1; 10 bases match TRBD1. Germline-derived CDR1 and CDR2 are SQVTM and ANQGSEA. Trimming took 7 bases from V and 6 from J; bases not matched to a gene: 21. CDR3 size: 18 residues. The CDR3, as DNA: TGCAGCGCCAGCCGGGACAGGGGTCTAGTGGGAATGCGCAATGAGCAGTTCTTC. Protein product: CSASRDRGLVGMRNEQFF.

V usage is TRBV10-3 and J usage is TRBJ1-1; D not resolved. The CDR3 totals 13 residues. The germline V gene has CDR1 ENHRY and CDR2 SYGVKD. Trimming left V 7 bases short and J 0 bases short, with 9 bases between. This CDR3 reads CAIKRDLNTEAFF. The CDR3 bases are TGTGCCATCAAAAGAGACTTGAACACTGAAGCTTTCTTT.

The rearrangement uses TRBV10-1 and TRBJ2-1; TRBD2 matches at 9 bases. The CDR3 consists of 17 residues. Losses at the gene ends were 6 bases for V and 5 bases for J; bases not matched to a gene: 14. The germline gives CDR1 WNHNN, CDR2 SYGVQD (reference sequence). CDR3 amino acids: CASRERPFSGGDNEQFF. CDR3 bases: TGCGCCAGCAGGGAGAGACCTTTTAGCGGGGGTGACAATGAGCAGTTCTTC.

The chain carries TRBV10-2 and TRBJ2-1; the match to TRBD2 covers 8 bases. This CDR3 has 16 amino acids. V trimming: 1 base; J trimming: 5 bases; junction bases outside the gene matches: 7. Germline CDR1 reads WSHSY; CDR2 reads SAAADI. The CDR3 region is CASSEWGTSLHNEQFF. DNA for the CDR3: TGCGCCAGCAGTGAGTGGGGGACTAGTCTCCACAATGAGCAGTTCTTC.

The rearrangement joins TRBV9 to TRBJ2-5; maybe TRBD2 (6 bases). The J call may be incorrect, as the DNA end agrees better with TRBJ2-7. The germline gives CDR1 SGDLS, CDR2 YYNGEE. The CDR3 sequence is 14 residues long. The CDR3 is CASSVGSSDYEQYF. CDR3 sequence (DNA): TGTGCCAGCAGCGTAGGGTCTAGCGACTACGAGCAGTACTTC.

The rearrangement joins TRBV7-3 to TRBJ2-1, with D tentatively TRBD2 (6 bases). Germline V gene lookup returns CDR1 SGHTA and CDR2 FQGTGA. The CDR3 spans 15 residues. V dropped 5 bases and J dropped 0 bases, with 11 bases sitting between them. CDR3 coding DNA: TGTGCCAGCAGCAAAGGGACTTCCTCCTACAATGAGCAGTTCTTC. Its translation is CASSKGTSSYNEQFF. The full variable domain, its missing parts supplied by reference TRBV7-3 and TRBJ2-1, is GAGVSQTPSNKVTEKGKYVELRCDPISGHTALYWYRQSLGQGPEFLIYFQGTGAADDSGLPNDRFFAVRPEGSVSTLKIQRTERGDSAVYLCASSKGTSSYNEQFFGPGTRLTVL.

CDR3 nucleotide sequence: TGTGCCAGCAGTTACTCTCGCGGCGGGGGGAGGGACGAGCAGTACTTC. Translation: CASSYSRGGGRDEQYF. The V gene is TRBV6-5, the J gene TRBJ2-7; 8 bases fit TRBD2. After removal of 0 bases from V and 5 bases from J, the junction contained 9 bases not matched to a gene. CDR3 size: 16 residues. CDR1 is MNHEY and CDR2 is SVGAGI in the germline V gene.

This sequence joins TRBV18 and TRBJ2-3; 9 positions agree with TRBD2. CDR1 and CDR2 from the germline V gene are KGHSH and LQKENI. J gave up 2 bases and V 6 bases, and 3 bases lay outside the gene matches. The CDR3 sequence is 14 residues long. The CDR3 here is CASSGTSLTDTQYF. Written as DNA, the CDR3 is TGTGCCAGCTCCGGGACTAGCCTCACAGATACGCAGTATTTT.

The chain employs TRBV30 and TRBJ2-7; 8 bases are shared with TRBD1. The junction had 14 bases not matched to a gene; V was cut back by 2 bases and J by 5 bases. The CDR3 loop spans 16 amino acids. Germline lookup yields CDR1 GTSNPN and CDR2 SVGIG (reference sequence). The CDR3 nucleotides are TGTGCCTGGAGTAAGGTCGCAGGGGGCGGTGGTGACGAGCAGTACTTC. It codes for CAWSKVAGGGGDEQYF.